These T cell receptor beta chains were read from a single sample in a study of human CD8 memory T cell subsets. TCRdb re-called the 5' RACE reads; every CDR3 protein appears as one record, without DNA. In all, the sample yields some 11,000 distinct CDR3 sequences. The sequencing input was CD8+ T cells from PBMCs. All receptors come from a human donor in good health. Each CDR3 is given with its conserved first and last residue. Clone size is shown for a subset of rows, as once, few, many or a class of expanded clone.

J gene	clone size	V gene	CDR3 protein
TRBJ2-3	.	TRBV20-1	CSAKTGIGTDTQYF
TRBJ1-5	.	TRBV20-1	CSAPGGQGDGNQPQHF
TRBJ2-4	.	TRBV6-2/TRBV6-3	CASKATSGRAVTQYF
TRBJ2-1	.	TRBV6-5	CASSHTRHNEQFF
TRBJ1-1	.	TRBV6-2/TRBV6-3	CASRITGGGTEAFF
TRBJ2-1	.	TRBV7-9	CASSLETPPTFF
TRBJ2-2	.	TRBV6-2/TRBV6-3	CASSYGGGELFF
TRBJ2-7	.	TRBV13	CASSLPSGGIYEQYF
TRBJ2-1	.	TRBV20-1	CSVFTSGVYNEQFF
TRBJ2-4	.	TRBV30	CAWSVGHNIQYF
TRBJ2-3	.	TRBV6-6	CASSYTGTSGSGSHTQYF
TRBJ2-7	.	TRBV15	CATSDRGAYEQYF
TRBJ2-7	.	TRBV11-2	CASSHGLAGYEQYF
TRBJ2-7	.	TRBV7-6	CASSLAERAEQYF
TRBJ1-2	.	TRBV28	CASSLGGNGYTF
TRBJ2-1	.	TRBV5-5	CASSLVAELAGALYNEQFF
TRBJ1-4	.	TRBV7-9	CASSGDSFGLFF
TRBJ2-1	medium-sized	TRBV4-3	CASSQDRGAEQFF
TRBJ2-1	.	TRBV28	CASSSLVGTSGAPGSYNEQFF
TRBJ2-7	.	TRBV27	CASSVGQGPYEQYF
TRBJ2-1	.	TRBV11-3	CASSPRMGEGQEQFF
TRBJ1-2	.	TRBV20-1	CSAREDGEVYGYTF
TRBJ2-7	.	TRBV6-5	CASSYEVGQSYEQYF
TRBJ2-7	.	TRBV7-2	CASSFTSGGSYEQYF
TRBJ1-2	.	TRBV25-1	CASLVGDGYGYTF
TRBJ1-1	.	TRBV11-3	CASSSRGENTEAFF
TRBJ2-2	.	TRBV30	CAWSPTDRANTGELFF
TRBJ1-2	.	TRBV13	CASSLTTGPPNTGYTF
TRBJ2-7	.	TRBV19	CASSITGWGNEQYF
TRBJ2-1	.	TRBV27	CAVSSYNEQFF
TRBJ2-2	.	TRBV20-1	CSARADSNTGELFF
TRBJ2-7	.	TRBV24-1	CATQGPFSYEQYF
TRBJ1-6	medium-sized	TRBV20-1	CSAREGTTGTYNSPLHF
TRBJ1-5	.	TRBV27	CASSLWPSNQPQHF
TRBJ2-7	.	TRBV29-1	CSVAGTGFEQYF
TRBJ2-7	.	TRBV7-7	CASSLAATYEQYF
TRBJ2-3	.	TRBV7-3	CASSWTSGYTDTQYF
TRBJ1-6	.	TRBV5-1	CASSGDLDNSPLHF
TRBJ2-7	.	TRBV28	CASSDRGLYEQYF
TRBJ2-7	.	TRBV29-1	CSVAGTGGYEQYF
TRBJ2-7	.	TRBV20-1	CSEEQLGTSEYEQYF
TRBJ2-1	.	TRBV11-2	CASSSWTSGRTYNEQFF
TRBJ2-7	medium-sized	TRBV6-2/TRBV6-3	CASSFANSYEQYF
TRBJ2-2	.	TRBV7-8	CASSTPLARKTGELFF
TRBJ2-2	.	TRBV12-3/TRBV12-4	CASSGGGELFF
TRBJ2-1	.	TRBV27	CASVAPEGSYNEQFF
TRBJ1-6	.	TRBV7-3	CASSLKDNSPLHF
TRBJ2-7	.	TRBV7-9	CASSSEGTFDEQYF
TRBJ1-6	.	TRBV7-2	CASRGGWEPLHF
TRBJ2-7	medium-sized	TRBV7-9	CASGGDSYEQYF
TRBJ2-1	medium-sized	TRBV2	CASRTLAGEFNEQFF
TRBJ2-7	medium-sized	TRBV4-1	CASSQQTGTSGLYEQYF
TRBJ1-5	.	TRBV18	CASSPGPINQPQHF